These 27 T cell receptor beta chains were sequenced from one sample in a study of identical twins. TCRdb used MiXCR to reprocess the 5' RACE reads, holding one entry per CDR3 protein. The sample carries about 100,000 distinct CDR3 sequences, 5.9% recorded once. The specimen sequenced was memory T cells sorted from blood. Every receptor here comes from a woman in her forties or fifties in good health.

This chain connects TRBV30 to TRBJ1-2; D is perhaps TRBD1 (5 bases). This CDR3 comprises 15 residues. CDR1 and CDR2 (germline): GTSNPN, SVGIG (reference sequence). The V and J ends lost 4 bases and 2 bases respectively, with 17 bases between them. CDR3 sequence reads: CAWNRGLRLNYGYTF. CDR3 bases: TGTGCCTGGAACCGGGGACTGCGATTGAACTATGGCTACACCTTC.

There are many counts of this clonotype. At one end, the junction sequence differs from germline, possibly due to a read error. V gene TRBV7-2 combines with J gene TRBJ1-3; 8 bases are shared with TRBD1. The CDR3 sequence is 12 residues long. CDR1 SGHTA and CDR2 FQGNSA come from the germline V gene. The DNA for the CDR3 is TGTGCCAGCAGCTCAACAGGGGGATTAGGGGATTTT. It encodes CASSSTGGLGDF.

The sample holds many counts of this clonotype. The chain joins TRBV11-2 to TRBJ2-1; D tentatively fits TRBD1 or TRBD2 (6 bases each). The CDR3 has 13 residues. Trimming stripped 1 base from V and 10 bases from J, with 11 bases between. Germline CDR1 reads SGHAT; CDR2 reads FQNNGV. CDR3 nucleotide sequence: TGTGCCAGCAGCTTAGGAAGAGGGGGGGAGCAGTTCTTC. This gives the protein CASSLGRGGEQFF.

This clonotype was observed many times. V gene TRBV5-1 combines with J gene TRBJ2-3; D call uncertain. The V and J ends lost 6 bases and 0 bases respectively, with 14 bases between them. Germline V lookup: CDR1 SGHRS, CDR2 YFSETQ. This CDR3 is 15 amino acids long. CDR3 loop: CASNYGSVSTDTQYF. In DNA, the CDR3 is TGCGCCAGCAATTACGGGTCCGTCAGCACAGATACGCAGTATTTT.

There are many counts of this clonotype. This chain uses TRBV3-1 with TRBJ1-3; no definite D call. Between the trimmed V and J ends, which lost 4 bases and 1 base, there was a span of 5 bases. The CDR3 is made up of 13 amino acids. The germline V gene has CDR1 LGHDT and CDR2 YNNKEL (reference sequence). The CDR3: CASSRTSGNTIYF. CDR3 DNA: TGTGCCAGCAGCCGAACTTCTGGAAACACCATATATTTT.

The table lists this clonotype with a few counts. The rearrangement uses TRBV12-3 or TRBV12-4 and TRBJ2-4, with 7 bases aligning to TRBD1. With V trimmed by 2 bases and J by 13 bases, 8 bases remained unmatched. The CDR3 consists of 13 residues. CDR3: CASSLMSQGVQYF. Here the CDR3 DNA reads TGTGCCAGCAGTTTAATGAGTCAGGGGGTCCAGTACTTC.

This clonotype was detected ten times or more. The V gene is TRBV4-2, the J gene TRBJ2-3, with TRBD2 matching 7 bases. Unmatched junction bases numbered 10, after V lost 0 bases and J lost 4 bases. The CDR3 runs to 17 residues. In germline, CDR1 is LGHNA, CDR2 YNFKEQ. CDR3 protein: CASSQDLEGGAPDTQYF. DNA for the CDR3: TGTGCCAGCAGCCAAGATCTTGAGGGAGGGGCCCCAGATACGCAGTATTTT.

This clonotype came up many times. V usage is TRBV24-1 and J usage is TRBJ2-5; no clear D gene. Germline V gene sequence: CDR1 KGHDR, CDR2 SFDVKD. V lost 1 base and J lost 4, with 6 bases in between. The CDR3 loop spans 13 amino acids. The CDR3 DNA is TGTGCCACCAGTGATTTCAAGAGAGAGACCCAGTACTTC. Its protein product is CATSDFKRETQYF.

The rearrangement uses TRBV10-3 and TRBJ2-1; 7 positions agree with TRBD2. This CDR3 contains 14 residues. V lost 6 bases and J lost 4; bases outside the gene matches: 6. Germline assignment: CDR1 ENHRY and CDR2 SYGVKD. CDR3 nucleotide sequence: TGTGCCATCAGCCCGGCGCGGGGGTACAATGAGCAGTTCTTC. It encodes CAISPARGYNEQFF.

This clonotype was found a few times. CDR3 sequence: CASSKDNEEGYTF. In DNA form, the CDR3 reads TGTGCCAGCAGCAAAGACAACGAGGAGGGCTACACCTTC. The J gene is TRBJ1-2, the V gene TRBV21-1. TRBV21-1 is a recognized pseudogene. The CDR3 sequence is 13 residues long.

This clonotype was counted at least ten times. This chain connects TRBV4-2 to TRBJ2-7, with 10 nucleotides matching TRBD2. The J segment lost 2 bases and the V segment lost 4 bases, leaving 8 bases of the junction unmatched. Germline CDR1 LGHNA, CDR2 YNFKEQ. There are 16 residues in the CDR3. CDR3 protein: CASSPGDLAGAYEQYF. Here the CDR3 DNA reads TGTGCCAGCAGCCCAGGAGATCTAGCGGGGGCCTACGAGCAGTACTTC.

The CDR3 nucleotides are TGTGCCAGCGCCCTCTTCGCCCTAGGACCCGGGACGGGGACCTACAATGAGCAGTTCTTC. Protein sequence: CASALFALGPGTGTYNEQFF. The gene calls are TRBV12-3 or TRBV12-4 and TRBJ2-1; TRBD1 or TRBD2 may be the D gene (5 bases each). Trimming removed 8 bases from V and 2 bases from J, with 31 bases in between. The CDR3 is 20 amino acids.

This clonotype showed up many times. The chain combines TRBV5-1 with TRBJ2-3, with D unresolved. V was clipped by 2 bases and J by 4 bases, with 14 bases between them. This CDR3 spans 15 amino acids. Germline loops: CDR1 SGHRS, CDR2 YFSETQ. The CDR3 here is CASSFAGWAADTQYF. The CDR3 DNA follows: TGCGCCAGCAGCTTTGCAGGATGGGCCGCAGATACGCAGTATTTT.

This clonotype came up many times. The chain has TRBV30 and TRBJ2-5, with D maybe TRBD2 (6 bases). Per the germline V gene, CDR1 is GTSNPN and CDR2 is SVGIG (reference sequence). The CDR3 runs to 14 residues. V lost 0 bases and J 1 base, leaving 9 bases between the germline ends. The CDR3 region is CAWSVGGTQETQYF. CDR3 in DNA: TGTGCCTGGAGTGTGGGCGGGACCCAAGAGACCCAGTACTTC.

This clonotype occurred many times. V usage is TRBV5-8 and J usage is TRBJ2-2; maybe TRBD1 (6 bases). The CDR3 is made up of 16 amino acids. Germline values: CDR1 SGHTS, CDR2 YDEGEE. The V end was cut by 3 bases, the J end by 1 base, with 13 bases between. CDR3 residues: CASSSMRTVNTGELFF. The CDR3 nucleotides read TGTGCCAGCAGCTCGATGCGGACAGTGAACACCGGGGAGCTGTTTTTT.

Ten or more counts support this clonotype. V gene TRBV12-3 or TRBV12-4 combines with J gene TRBJ1-2; 9 bases are shared with TRBD1. V dropped 6 bases and J dropped 4; count of bases not matched to a gene: 6. The CDR3 length is 14 residues. The CDR3 sequence: CASRDRGWSYGYTF. The CDR3, as DNA: TGTGCCAGCAGGGACAGGGGCTGGAGCTATGGCTACACCTTC.

This clonotype occurred many times. The chain employs TRBV4-1 and TRBJ1-1; D not certain. Germline CDR1 and CDR2: MGHRA and YSYEKL. V lost 3 bases, J lost 6 bases, and 8 bases lay in between. The CDR3 covers 12 residues. The CDR3 region is CASSQGDSEAFF. In nucleotides, the CDR3 is TGCGCCAGCAGCCAGGGTGATTCTGAAGCTTTCTTT.

This clonotype was picked up many times. J is TRBJ1-1 and V is TRBV29-1; no definite D call. Trimming shortened V by 4 bases and J by 1 base, and 4 bases separated the two germline ends. This CDR3 region has 11 residues. Germline V lookup: CDR1 SQVTM, CDR2 ANQGSEA. The CDR3 is CSVGRNTEAFF. Here the CDR3 DNA reads TGCAGCGTTGGGAGGAACACTGAAGCTTTCTTT.

A few counts support this clonotype. V and J are TRBV5-1 and TRBJ2-6; 9 bases are shared with TRBD1. V trimming: 3 bases; J trimming: 0 bases; junction bases outside the gene matches: 10. The CDR3 spans 19 residues. Germline lookup yields CDR1 SGHRS and CDR2 YFSETQ. The DNA for the CDR3 is TGCGCCAGCAGCTACCCACAGGGGGCAGTCCTCTCTGGGGCCAACGTCCTGACTTTC. Translating it yields CASSYPQGAVLSGANVLTF.

In its sample, this clonotype was seen many times. The rearrangement uses TRBV20-1 and TRBJ2-5, with 7 bases fitting TRBD1. The germline gives CDR1 DFQATT, CDR2 SNEGSKA (reference sequence). V shed 5 bases, J shed 2 bases, and the junction held 5 bases outside the gene matches. This CDR3 comprises 13 residues. The DNA for the CDR3 is TGCAGTGCTGCTCCGGGACAGCAAGAGACCCAGTACTTC. This sequence encodes CSAAPGQQETQYF.

The sample holds many counts of this clonotype. V gene TRBV7-9 combines with J gene TRBJ2-5; D might be TRBD2 (5 bases). Trimming shortened V by 3 bases and J by 4 bases, and 15 bases separated the two germline ends. The CDR3 length is 15 residues. CDR1 and CDR2 (germline): SEHNR, FQNEAQ (reference sequence). Here the CDR3 DNA reads TGTGCCAGCAGCTTTGGCGGACTCCTTCTAGAGACCCAGTACTTC. It specifies CASSFGGLLLETQYF.

The chain uses TRBV7-2 and TRBJ2-7, with TRBD2 as a possible D gene (5 bases). CDR3 length: 16 amino acids. V lost 2 bases to trimming and J lost 0 bases, with 14 bases between them. The germline V gene has CDR1 SGHTA and CDR2 FQGNSA. CDR3 DNA: TGTGCCAGCAGCTTACGGTGGCGGGCAAGCTCCTACGAGCAGTACTTC. It translates to CASSLRWRASSYEQYF.

This clonotype was seen repeatedly, ten times or more. The rearrangement uses TRBV28 and TRBJ2-7; D is perhaps TRBD2 (6 bases). With 6 bases removed from V and 4 bases from J, the gap between germline ends came to 10 bases. This CDR3 contains 12 residues. The germline V gene has CDR1 MDHEN and CDR2 SYDVKM. CDR3 region: CASSGTQYEQYV. CDR3 sequence (DNA): TGTGCCAGCAGCGGGACTCAATACGAGCAGTACGTC.

This clonotype was picked up a small number of times. V gene TRBV18 combines with J gene TRBJ1-1; D gene ambiguous. Trimming took off 3 bases at V and 6 bases at J, with 8 bases between the two ends. The CDR3 totals 12 residues. Germline values: CDR1 KGHSH, CDR2 LQKENI. The CDR3 loop reads CASSPELAEAFF. The DNA of the CDR3 is TGTGCCAGCTCACCGGAACTCGCTGAAGCTTTCTTT. Based on the CDR3 plus reference TRBV18 and TRBJ1-1, the full variable domain is NAGVMQNPRHLVRRRGQEARLRCSPMKGHSHVYWYRQLPEEGLKFMVYLQKENIIDESGMPKERFSAEFPKEGPSILRIQQVVRGDSAAYFCASSPELAEAFFGQGTRLTVV.

This clonotype was seen at least ten times. The J gene is TRBJ2-2, the V gene TRBV2; D might be TRBD1 (5 bases). The CDR3 runs 15 residues. Trimming took off 4 bases at V and 5 bases at J, with 14 bases between the two ends. CDR1 and CDR2 (germline): SNHLY, FYNNEI. The CDR3 reads CASSARSTATGELFF. In DNA form, the CDR3 reads TGTGCCAGCAGTGCCAGATCGACAGCTACCGGGGAGCTGTTTTTT.

This clonotype was observed many times. V and J are TRBV12-3 or TRBV12-4 and TRBJ2-3, with D unclear. The V end was cut by 8 bases, the J end by 6 bases, with 9 bases between. The CDR3 is made up of 11 amino acids. In DNA, the CDR3 is TGTGCCAGCCGATCAGTCGATACGCAGTATTTT. It codes for CASRSVDTQYF.

Notes on this clonotype: This may come from a read error, since a much larger clone is one base off. This chain uses TRBV3-1 with TRBJ2-5, with D uncertain. The germline V gene encodes CDR1 LGHDT and CDR2 YNNKEL (reference sequence). CDR3 size: 12 residues. CDR3 DNA sequence: TGTGCCAGCAGCCAAAATGAAGAGACCCAGAACTTC. Encoded protein: CASSQNEETQNF.